One and the same sample provided the 29 T cell receptor beta chains below, sequenced in a study of T cells in Graves' hyperthyroidism and ophthalmopathy. The CDR3 regions of TCR beta were amplified from RNA transcripts. The primer set for the first-round RT-PCR of the TCR CDR3 was HTBI. MiXCR was run by TCRdb on the multiplex PCR reads, yielding one entry per CDR3 protein. The repertoire holds 300,000 to 450,000 distinct CDR3 sequences, with more than 12% as singletons. The sample comprised blood. These receptors all stem from a woman aged 25-40 years with Graves' hyperthyroidism.

This clonotype appeared many times. The chain has TRBV9 and TRBJ2-5; the match to TRBD1 covers 9 bases. The germline gives CDR1 SGDLS, CDR2 YYNGEE. This CDR3 contains 14 residues. The junction had 3 bases not matched to a gene; V was cut back by 3 bases and J by 3 bases. CDR3 loop: CASSAGTGKETQYF. The CDR3 DNA sequence: TGTGCCAGCAGCGCCGGGACAGGGAAAGAGACCCAGTACTTC.

This clonotype showed up many times. The V call is TRBV28, the J call TRBJ2-1; TRBD1 matches 10 bases. Germline V lookup: CDR1 MDHEN, CDR2 SYDVKM. CDR3 size: 15 residues. The junction had 9 bases not matched to a gene; V was cut back by 7 bases and J by 6 bases. The CDR3 sequence: CASTPPRDRGNEQFF. CDR3 coding DNA: TGTGCCAGCACACCCCCCCGGGACAGGGGCAATGAGCAGTTCTTC.

This clonotype was seen repeatedly, ten times or more. This chain links TRBV20-1 with TRBJ2-1, with TRBD2 matching 8 bases. The V gene's germline CDR1 is DFQATT and CDR2 SNEGSKA (reference sequence). This CDR3 is 12 amino acids long. With V trimmed by 4 bases and J by 10 bases, 6 bases remained unmatched. DNA for the CDR3: TGCAGTGCTAAAGGAAGACTAGCGGAGCAGTTCTTC. Its protein is CSAKGRLAEQFF.

The chain joins TRBV4-3 to TRBJ2-7, with TRBD1 matching 8 bases. Per the germline V gene, CDR1 is LGHNA and CDR2 is YSLEER. The CDR3 consists of 15 residues. After removal of 1 base from V and 5 bases from J, the junction contained 7 bases not matched to a gene. Here the CDR3 reads CASSQVSGTGHEQYF. CDR3 DNA sequence: TGCGCCAGCAGCCAAGTTTCCGGGACAGGCCACGAGCAGTACTTC.

A few counts support this clonotype. The V and J genes are TRBV11-2 and TRBJ2-2; no definite D call. V was pared by 1 base and J by 3 bases, with 9 bases between. Germline V gene data show CDR1 as SGHAT and CDR2 as FQNNGV. The CDR3 consists of 15 residues. This CDR3 is CASSLVLRDTGELFF. The DNA of the CDR3 is TGTGCCAGCAGCTTAGTTCTTCGGGACACCGGGGAGCTGTTTTTT.

This clonotype came up many times. The chain uses TRBV3-1 and TRBJ1-2; 8 bases are shared with TRBD1. CDR3 length equals 18 residues. Germline values: CDR1 LGHDT, CDR2 YNNKEL (reference sequence). With V trimmed by 1 base and J by 4 bases, 14 bases remained unmatched. In nucleotides, the CDR3 is TGTGCCAGCAGCCAAGTACGGCGGACAGGGCGAAACCCCTATGGCTACACCTTC. It translates to CASSQVRRTGRNPYGYTF.

This clonotype was counted ten times or more. The V gene is TRBV2, the J gene TRBJ1-5; 7 bases fit TRBD1. The CDR3 is made up of 13 amino acids. CDR1 is SNHLY, CDR2 FYNNEI, per germline. V was clipped by 9 bases and J by 1 base; unmatched bases: 3. The CDR3 bases are TGTGCCAGTAAGGGACAGAGCAATCAGCCCCAGCATTTT. Residues: CASKGQSNQPQHF. The full variable domain, with the rest looked up from reference TRBV2 and TRBJ1-5, is EPEVTQTPSHQVTQMGQEVILRCVPISNHLYFYWYRQILGQKVEFLVSFYNNEISEKSEIFDDQFSVERPDGSNFTLKIRSTKLEDSAMYFCASKGQSNQPQHFGDGTRLSIL.

This clonotype was seen many times. The chain combines TRBV29-1 with TRBJ2-7, with 10 bases fitting TRBD1. Germline CDR1 and CDR2: SQVTM and ANQGSEA. The J segment lost 7 bases and the V segment lost 8 bases, leaving 11 bases of the junction unmatched. CDR3 length equals 13 residues. This CDR3 is CSMKGTGAGEQYF. CDR3 nucleotide sequence: TGCAGCATGAAGGGGACAGGGGCAGGAGAGCAGTACTTC.

This clonotype was seen ten or more times. The rearrangement joins TRBV5-1 to TRBJ1-5; TRBD1 aligns across 9 bases. The ends lost 1 base at V and 3 bases at J; junction bases unmatched: 11. This CDR3 contains 18 residues. Germline V gives CDR1 SGHRS, CDR2 YFSETQ. This CDR3 reads CASSLSPPGTGINQPQHF. The CDR3 nucleotides read TGCGCCAGCAGCTTGTCACCCCCCGGGACAGGGATCAATCAGCCCCAGCATTTT.

As for this clonotype: Possible read error: a much larger clone is one base away. CDR3 protein: CAISKDRVIQETQYF. DNA of the CDR3: TGTGCCATCAGCAAGGACAGGGTGATACAAGAGACCCAGTACTTC. The chain has TRBV10-3 and TRBJ2-5, with 8 bases lining up with TRBD1. The V gene's germline CDR1 is ENHRY and CDR2 SYGVKD. After removal of 6 bases from V and 2 bases from J, the junction contained 8 bases not matched to a gene. The CDR3 totals 15 residues.

The sample holds a few counts of this clonotype. The V call is TRBV20-1, the J call TRBJ2-7; D not certain. V dropped 0 bases and J dropped 6 bases, with 6 bases sitting between them. Germline V lookup: CDR1 DFQATT, CDR2 SNEGSKA (reference sequence). The CDR3 runs to 11 residues. CDR3 nucleotide sequence: TGCAGTGCTAGAGATAAGAGCGAGCAGTACTTC. Its protein is CSARDKSEQYF.

About this clonotype: This may be a read error, as it is one base from a much larger clone. The CDR3 carries no conserved terminal phenylalanine or tryptophan, so it likely arises from a read error. This chain links TRBV5-1 with TRBJ2-3; 10 positions agree with TRBD2. Unmatched junction bases numbered 10, after V lost 4 bases and J lost 2 bases. This CDR3 is built from 17 residues. Germline-derived CDR1 and CDR2 are SGHRS and YFSETQ. The CDR3 DNA follows: TGCGCCAGCAGCCCCTCTTCGCTAGCGGGAGCCACAGATACGCAGTATCTT. It translates to CASSPSSLAGATDTQYL.

About this clonotype: A read error is possible here, since a much larger clone lies one base away. This chain uses TRBV24-1 with TRBJ2-5; tentative D call: TRBD1 (6 bases). CDR1 and CDR2 from the germline V gene are KGHDR and SFDVKD. V shed 6 bases and J shed 0 bases, with 22 bases lying between them. There are 18 residues in the CDR3. The CDR3 DNA reads as TGTGCCACCAGTACAACAAGGGCAGGGGAGTCGTACCAAGAGACCCAGTACTTC. Translating gives CATSTTRAGESYQETQYF.

This chain joins TRBV27 and TRBJ2-7; 7 positions agree with TRBD2. This CDR3 is built from 14 residues. Germline assignment: CDR1 MNHEY and CDR2 SMNVEV (reference sequence). V gave up 7 bases and J gave up 6 bases; unmatched junction bases: 12. As DNA, the CDR3 is TGTGCCAGCACCCGAGGGAGGGAATCAGCCGAGCAGTACTTC. It specifies CASTRGRESAEQYF.

A word on this clonotype: Given a much more abundant clone one base away, this may be a read error. The J gene is TRBJ2-7, the V gene TRBV3-1; the match to TRBD1 covers 8 bases. V dropped 1 base and J dropped 2; count of bases not matched to a gene: 4. Germline lookup yields CDR1 LGHDT and CDR2 YNNKEL (reference sequence). The CDR3 extends over 15 amino acids. The CDR3 bases are TGTGCCAGCAGCCAAGGAGTGACAGGGGCCTACGAGCAGTACTTC. Protein sequence: CASSQGVTGAYEQYF.

This clonotype has just a few counts. V is TRBV6-1 and J is TRBJ1-5, with TRBD1 matching 7 bases. This CDR3 has 16 amino acids. The germline V gene encodes CDR1 MNHNS and CDR2 SASEGT. J was trimmed by 4 bases and V by 6 bases; bases with no gene match: 12. In nucleotides, the CDR3 is TGTGCCAGCAGGGCGACTTACGGGACAGCAAATCAGCCCCAGCATTTT. Translating gives CASRATYGTANQPQHF.

This clonotype appeared a few times. The rearrangement links TRBV19 to TRBJ2-2, with D unresolved. Germline V gene data show CDR1 as LNHDA and CDR2 as SQIVND (reference sequence). The CDR3 contains 14 residues. Deletions cut 6 bases from V and 2 bases from J, with 10 bases between. The DNA for the CDR3 is TGTGCCAGTAGAGACACTGGAAACACCGGGGAGCTGTTTTTT. Its protein is CASRDTGNTGELFF.

This clonotype was found many times. This rearrangement joins TRBV3-1 to TRBJ1-2; D might be TRBD1 (5 bases). Looked up from germline, CDR1 is LGHDT and CDR2 is YNNKEL (reference sequence). V lost 3 bases, J lost 7 bases, and 12 bases lay in between. The CDR3 contains 13 residues. CDR3 protein: CASSHEGAGGYTF. The CDR3 region has the DNA TGTGCCAGCAGCCACGAAGGGGCAGGTGGCTACACCTTC.

This clonotype was counted a few times. CDR3: CSARATKETQYF. For the CDR3, the DNA is TGCAGTGCTAGAGCCACAAAAGAGACCCAGTACTTC. The chain uses TRBV20-1 and TRBJ2-5; D ambiguous. This CDR3 contains 12 residues. The V gene's germline CDR1 is DFQATT and CDR2 SNEGSKA (reference sequence). The V end lost 1 base, the J end lost 3 bases, and 6 bases lay between the germline ends.

Points on this clonotype: Compared with germline, one end of the junction differs, possibly owing to a read error. J is TRBJ2-1 and V is TRBV5-1, with TRBD2 matching over 7 bases. From germline, CDR1 is SGHRS and CDR2 YFSETQ. The CDR3 contains 15 residues. The chain's CDR3 is CTSSLGGGSYNEQFF. The CDR3 coding sequence is TGCACCAGCAGCTTGGGGGGGGGCTCCTACAATGAGCAGTTCTTC.

This clonotype was counted ten times or more. The gene calls are TRBV6-5 and TRBJ2-2; TRBD1 agrees at 9 bases. Germline V CDR1 and CDR2: MNHEY, SVGAGI. J was trimmed by 1 base and V by 5 bases; bases with no gene match: 23. The CDR3 sequence is 22 residues long. The CDR3, as DNA: TGTGCCAGCAGTCCCCAGGCTAGGACAGGGGAAGTTCCCCGGAGGAACACCGGGGAGCTGTTTTTT. Translated: CASSPQARTGEVPRRNTGELFF.

CDR3 sequence reads: CSALFSYEQYF. CDR3 sequence (DNA): TGCAGTGCGCTTTTTTCCTACGAGCAGTACTTC. V usage is TRBV20-1 and J usage is TRBJ2-7, with D uncertain. The CDR3 runs to 11 residues. Per germline, CDR1 DFQATT and CDR2 SNEGSKA (reference sequence). Trimming pared 6 bases from V and 1 base from J, leaving 7 bases between.

In its sample, this clonotype was seen many times. The chain couples TRBV11-2 to TRBJ1-3; D may be TRBD1 (6 bases). Deletions cut 5 bases from V and 0 bases from J, with 11 bases between. The CDR3 spans 15 residues. The V gene's germline CDR1 is SGHAT and CDR2 FQNNGV. The CDR3 DNA follows: TGTGCCAGCAGCCCCGACAGGAGCTCTGGAAACACCATATATTTT. Its protein product is CASSPDRSSGNTIYF.

The sample holds many counts of this clonotype. The rearrangement uses TRBV5-1 and TRBJ2-1; TRBD1 aligns across 7 bases. V shed 4 bases and J 8 bases; nucleotides not matched to a gene: 6. This CDR3 comprises 13 residues. Germline CDR1 SGHRS, CDR2 YFSETQ. CDR3 residues: CASSIAGGDEQFF. The DNA for the CDR3 is TGCGCCAGCAGCATAGCAGGGGGTGATGAGCAGTTCTTC.

This clonotype was counted many times. The J gene is TRBJ2-3, the V gene TRBV19; D gene unclear. The CDR3 runs 14 residues. Germline V gene data show CDR1 as LNHDA and CDR2 as SQIVND (reference sequence). Trimming took 6 bases from V and 0 from J, leaving 10 bases between them. The CDR3 sequence is CASSRIRSTDTQYF. The CDR3 nucleotides read TGTGCCAGTAGCCGGATTCGGAGCACAGATACGCAGTATTTT.

This clonotype was seen ten or more times. The J gene is TRBJ2-7, the V gene TRBV20-1; D may match TRBD1 or TRBD2 (5 bases each). This CDR3 contains 14 residues. Germline CDR1 reads DFQATT; CDR2 reads SNEGSKA (reference sequence). V lost 6 bases to trimming and J lost 4 bases, with 19 bases between them. CDR3 sequence: CSASLGGPSYEQYF. CDR3 sequence (DNA): TGCAGTGCCTCCCTTGGGGGACCCTCGTACGAGCAGTACTTC.

In this sample, this clonotype turned up many times. The chain joins TRBV12-3 or TRBV12-4 to TRBJ1-3; TRBD1 matches 7 bases. The CDR3 is made up of 15 amino acids. Germline trimming cut 5 bases from V and 0 bases from J; bases unmatched to any gene: 4. In DNA, the CDR3 is TGTGCCAGCAGTACAGGACAGGACTCTGGAAACACCATATATTTT. It is translated as CASSTGQDSGNTIYF.

This clonotype was picked up many times. The chain carries TRBV18 and TRBJ2-2; 7 bases are a match to TRBD2. Germline values: CDR1 KGHSH, CDR2 LQKENI. The CDR3 has 16 residues. The J segment lost 1 base and the V segment lost 4 bases, leaving 6 bases of the junction unmatched. The CDR3 loop reads CASSLMLAENTGELFF. For the CDR3, the DNA is TGTGCCAGCTCACTTATGCTAGCGGAGAACACCGGGGAGCTGTTTTTT.

This clonotype has a count of ten or more. V usage is TRBV12-3 or TRBV12-4 and J usage is TRBJ1-1; D possibly corresponds to TRBD1 (6 bases). CDR3 length: 15 amino acids. Trimming took off 6 bases at V and 5 bases at J, with 19 bases between the two ends. The CDR3 sequence is CASRSNGQIGTEAFF. The CDR3, as DNA: TGTGCCAGCAGAAGTAACGGACAGATTGGTACTGAAGCTTTCTTT.